The T cell receptor beta chain under discussion was sequenced for a study of blood T cell repertoires in COVID-19. At the level of the study: Acute and convalescent COVID-19 specimens originated in the United States, Italy and Spain. PBMCs, B-cell-depleted T cells, or T cells were the source of the cDNA or gDNA that made up the material.

The sample holds one count of this clone. Per the original data handling: How many nucleated cells were present was estimated from reference gene primer amplification. Method: immunoSEQ multiplex PCR; TCRdb's copy keeps in-frame clones and lacks some. The V and J calls and clone size were taken over from that table, and D and trimming were inferred from the DNA. The sample consists of 250,000 to 300,000 clones, roughly 88% of them appearing once. The CDR3 is 15 amino acids. V lost 4 bases to trimming and J lost 6 bases; unmatched junction nucleotides: 9. The germline gives CDR1 MNHEY, CDR2 SVGAGI. The chain recombines TRBV6-5 with TRBJ2-7; 10 bases match TRBD1. What was sequenced was peripheral blood. The TCR sequence derives from an older woman with acute or convalescent COVID-19. The CDR3: CASSSPGQGRFEQYF. Here the CDR3 DNA reads TGTGCCAGCAGTTCGCCGGGACAGGGGAGGTTCGAGCAGTACTTC.